A single sample is the source of the 15 T cell receptor beta chains below, sequenced in a study of monozygotic twins with inflammatory bowel disease. TCRdb reprocessed the 5' RACE reads, with one entry per CDR3 protein and no DNA. The sample data list about 450,000 distinct CDR3 sequences. What was sequenced was blood. These receptors came from a human donor with ulcerative colitis or Crohn's disease, or a healthy co-twin of an affected twin (not recorded which).

This chain connects TRBV11-2 to TRBJ2-7; TCRdb's assignment of TRBD1 cannot be checked, as there is no DNA. Germline CDR1 SGHAT, CDR2 FQNNGV. This CDR3 comprises 15 residues. CDR3 residues: CASTRGVADTYEQYF.

V gene TRBV5-4 combines with J gene TRBJ2-3; TCRdb's D call, TRBD1, is unchecked because there is no DNA. The CDR3 is 14 amino acids. The V gene's germline CDR1 is SGHNT and CDR2 YYREEE (reference sequence). The CDR3 loop reads CASHWDPSTDTQYF.

The J gene is TRBJ2-7, the V gene TRBV12-3 or TRBV12-4; TCRdb returns TRBD1, unconfirmable since there is no DNA. CDR3 size: 13 residues. CDR3 loop: CASSWDREYEQYF.

The chain uses TRBV5-1 and TRBJ2-5. The CDR3 is made up of 14 amino acids. Germline CDR1 is SGHRS and CDR2 is YFSETQ. Here the CDR3 reads CASSPGNNQETQYF.

The rearrangement uses TRBV6-2 or TRBV6-3 and TRBJ2-2. The CDR3 sequence is 13 residues long. Germline V CDR1 and CDR2: MNHEY, SVGEGT. CDR3 residues: CASSYSSTGELFF.

The chain links TRBV28 to TRBJ1-2; TCRdb reports TRBD1, a call that lacks DNA to check it against. The CDR3 has 16 amino acids. Germline lookup yields CDR1 MDHEN and CDR2 SYDVKM. The CDR3 sequence: CASSLSSPGATAGYTF.

The chain employs TRBV10-3 and TRBJ1-2. The CDR3 has 15 residues. CDR1 and CDR2 from the germline V gene are ENHRY and SYGVKD. CDR3 amino acids: CAISSTPQANYGYTF.

The gene calls are TRBV28 and TRBJ1-2. The CDR3 sequence is 12 residues long. The V gene's germline CDR1 is MDHEN and CDR2 SYDVKM. This CDR3 reads CASRPTLYGYTF.

V and J are TRBV7-3 and TRBJ2-1; TCRdb reports TRBD1, a call that lacks DNA to check it against. The CDR3 has 12 residues. CDR1 is SGHTA and CDR2 is FQGTGA in the germline V gene. CDR3 amino acids: CASGYRGDEQFF.

The chain has TRBV28 and TRBJ2-7. The CDR3 contains 13 residues. Per germline, CDR1 MDHEN and CDR2 SYDVKM. This chain's CDR3 is CASSRLVSYEQYF.

The rearrangement links TRBV7-2 to TRBJ1-2. This CDR3 spans 13 amino acids. The germline V gene has CDR1 SGHTA and CDR2 FQGNSA. The CDR3 protein is CASSLGTSSGYTF.

J is TRBJ2-1 and V is TRBV3-1; TCRdb returns TRBD2, unconfirmable since there is no DNA. Germline CDR1 reads LGHDT; CDR2 reads YNNKEL (reference sequence). This CDR3 spans 13 amino acids. CDR3 in amino acids: CASRQSGGAEQFF.

The chain has TRBV15 and TRBJ2-7. Germline V gene data show CDR1 as LNHNV and CDR2 as YYDKDF (reference sequence). There are 14 residues in the CDR3. CDR3 in amino acids: CATSRDRRTPEQYF.

The rearrangement uses TRBV7-9 and TRBJ2-7; TCRdb's assignment of TRBD2 cannot be checked, as there is no DNA. There are 13 residues in the CDR3. Germline V gives CDR1 SEHNR, CDR2 FQNEAQ (reference sequence). CDR3 residues: CASTPGLAYEQYF.

The chain recombines TRBV4-1 with TRBJ2-7; without DNA, the TCRdb call of TRBD1 cannot be checked. Per germline, CDR1 MGHRA and CDR2 YSYEKL. The CDR3 has 17 amino acids. CDR3 sequence: CASSLEYYDRGVYEQYF.